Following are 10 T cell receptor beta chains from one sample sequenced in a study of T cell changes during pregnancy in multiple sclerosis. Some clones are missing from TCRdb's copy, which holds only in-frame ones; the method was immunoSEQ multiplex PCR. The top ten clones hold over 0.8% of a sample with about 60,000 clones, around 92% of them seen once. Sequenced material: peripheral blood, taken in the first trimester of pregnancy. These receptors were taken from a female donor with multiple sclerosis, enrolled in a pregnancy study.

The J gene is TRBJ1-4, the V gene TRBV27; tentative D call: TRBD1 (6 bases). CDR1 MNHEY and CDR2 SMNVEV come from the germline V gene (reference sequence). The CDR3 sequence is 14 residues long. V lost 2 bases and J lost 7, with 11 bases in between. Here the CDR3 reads CASSLQGRGEKLFF. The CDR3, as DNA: TGTGCCAGCAGTTTACAGGGGCGCGGTGAAAAACTGTTTTTT.

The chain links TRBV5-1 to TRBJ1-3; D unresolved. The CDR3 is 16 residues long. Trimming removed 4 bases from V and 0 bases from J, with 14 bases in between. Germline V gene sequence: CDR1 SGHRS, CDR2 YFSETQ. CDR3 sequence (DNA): TGCGCCAGCAGCCCGGGCGGGGAAGTCTCTGGAAACACCATATATTTT. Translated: CASSPGGEVSGNTIYF.

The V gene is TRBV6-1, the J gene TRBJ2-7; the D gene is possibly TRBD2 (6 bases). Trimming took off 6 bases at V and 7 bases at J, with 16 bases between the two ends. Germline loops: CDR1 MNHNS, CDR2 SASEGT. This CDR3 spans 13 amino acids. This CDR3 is CASRGLLAGEQYF. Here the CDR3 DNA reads TGTGCCAGCAGAGGACTACTTGCTGGGGAGCAGTACTTC.

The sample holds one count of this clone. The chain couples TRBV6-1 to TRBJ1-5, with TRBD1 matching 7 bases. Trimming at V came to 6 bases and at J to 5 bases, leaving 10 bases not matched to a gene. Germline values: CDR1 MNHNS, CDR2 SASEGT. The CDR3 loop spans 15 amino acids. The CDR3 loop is CASRGRGGADQPQHF. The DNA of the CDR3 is TGTGCCAGCAGGGGTAGAGGGGGCGCCGATCAGCCCCAGCATTTT.

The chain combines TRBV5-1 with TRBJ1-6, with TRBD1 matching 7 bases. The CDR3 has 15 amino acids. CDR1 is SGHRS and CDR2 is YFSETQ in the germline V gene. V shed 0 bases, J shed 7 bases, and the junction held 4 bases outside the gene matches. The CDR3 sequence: CASSLARGINSPLHF. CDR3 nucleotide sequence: TGCGCCAGCAGCTTGGCCAGGGGGATAAATTCACCCCTCCACTTT.

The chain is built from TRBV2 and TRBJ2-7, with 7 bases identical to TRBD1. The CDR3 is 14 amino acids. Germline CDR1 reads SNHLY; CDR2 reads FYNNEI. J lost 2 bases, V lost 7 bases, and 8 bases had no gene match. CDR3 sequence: CASIRNRGTYEQYF. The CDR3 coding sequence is TGTGCCAGCATTCGCAACAGGGGAACCTACGAGCAGTACTTC.

CDR3 sequence: CASSQDMYYSGGLSTDTQYF. The DNA of the CDR3 is TGTGCCAGCAGCCAAGATATGTACTATAGCGGGGGCCTTAGCACAGATACGCAGTATTTT. The chain uses TRBV4-2 and TRBJ2-3; TRBD2 matches 9 bases. The CDR3 covers 20 residues. Germline V gives CDR1 LGHNA, CDR2 YNFKEQ. The junction had 13 bases not matched to a gene; V was cut back by 0 bases and J by 0 bases.

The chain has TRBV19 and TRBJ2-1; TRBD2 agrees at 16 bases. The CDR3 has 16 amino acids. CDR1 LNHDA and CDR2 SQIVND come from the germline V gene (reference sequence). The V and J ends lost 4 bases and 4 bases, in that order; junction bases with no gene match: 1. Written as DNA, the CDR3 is TGTGCCAGTAGTACGGGACTAGCGGGGGGGTACAATGAGCAGTTCTTC. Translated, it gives CASSTGLAGGYNEQFF.

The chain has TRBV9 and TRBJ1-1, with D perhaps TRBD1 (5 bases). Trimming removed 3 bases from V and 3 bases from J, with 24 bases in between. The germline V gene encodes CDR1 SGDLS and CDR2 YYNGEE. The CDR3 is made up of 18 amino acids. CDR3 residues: CASSGRPGGGRRDTEAFF. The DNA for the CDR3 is TGTGCCAGCAGCGGCCGGCCCGGGGGGGGAAGAAGGGACACTGAAGCTTTCTTT.

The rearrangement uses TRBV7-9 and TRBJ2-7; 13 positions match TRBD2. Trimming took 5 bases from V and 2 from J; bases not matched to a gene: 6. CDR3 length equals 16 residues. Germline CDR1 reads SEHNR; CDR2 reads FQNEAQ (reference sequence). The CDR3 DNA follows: TGTGCCAGCAGCCCCCAAGGGACTAGCGGGACCTACGAGCAGTACTTC. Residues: CASSPQGTSGTYEQYF.